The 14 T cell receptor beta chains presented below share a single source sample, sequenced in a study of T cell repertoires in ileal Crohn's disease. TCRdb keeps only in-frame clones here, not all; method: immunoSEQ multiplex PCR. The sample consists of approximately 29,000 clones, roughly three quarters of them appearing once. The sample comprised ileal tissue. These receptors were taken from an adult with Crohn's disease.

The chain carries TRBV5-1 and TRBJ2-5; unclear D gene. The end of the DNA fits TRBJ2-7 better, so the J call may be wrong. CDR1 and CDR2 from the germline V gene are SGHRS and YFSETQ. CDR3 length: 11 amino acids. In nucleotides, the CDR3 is TGCGCCAGCAGCTGGGGCTACGAGCAGTACTTC. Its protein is CASSWGYEQYF.

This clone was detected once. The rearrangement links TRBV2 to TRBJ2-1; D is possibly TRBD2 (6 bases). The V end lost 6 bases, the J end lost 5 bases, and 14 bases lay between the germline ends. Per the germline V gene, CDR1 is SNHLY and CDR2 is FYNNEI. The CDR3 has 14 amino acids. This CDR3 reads CASSRRALNNEQFF. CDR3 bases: TGTGCCAGCAGCAGGAGGGCCCTCAACAATGAGCAGTTCTTC.

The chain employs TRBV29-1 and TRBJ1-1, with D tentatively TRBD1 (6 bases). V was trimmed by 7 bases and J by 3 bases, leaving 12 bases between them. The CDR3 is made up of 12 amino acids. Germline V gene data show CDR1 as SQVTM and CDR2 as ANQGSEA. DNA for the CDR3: TGCAGCGCCTCGGACAGACACACTGAAGCTTTCTTT. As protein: CSASDRHTEAFF.

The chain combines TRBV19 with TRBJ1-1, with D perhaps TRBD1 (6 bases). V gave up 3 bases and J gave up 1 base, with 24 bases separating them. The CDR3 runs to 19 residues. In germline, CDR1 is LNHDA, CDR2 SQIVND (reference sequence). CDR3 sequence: CASSIPSWAGDPTNTEAFF. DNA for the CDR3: TGTGCCAGTAGTATCCCCTCGTGGGCAGGGGATCCTACGAACACTGAAGCTTTCTTT.

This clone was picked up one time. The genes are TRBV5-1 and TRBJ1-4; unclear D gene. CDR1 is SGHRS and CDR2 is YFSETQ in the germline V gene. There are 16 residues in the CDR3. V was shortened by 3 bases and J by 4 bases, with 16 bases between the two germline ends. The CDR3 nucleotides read TGCGCCAGCAGCTCCCGGGAGGTTGATAATAATGAAAAACTGTTTTTT. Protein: CASSSREVDNNEKLFF.

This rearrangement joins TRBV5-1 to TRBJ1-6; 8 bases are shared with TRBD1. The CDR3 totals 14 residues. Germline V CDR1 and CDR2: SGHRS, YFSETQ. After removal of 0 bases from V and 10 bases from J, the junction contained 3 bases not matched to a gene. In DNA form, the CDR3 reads TGCGCCAGCAGCTTGGATACAGGGGGATCACCCCTCCACTTT. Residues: CASSLDTGGSPLHF.

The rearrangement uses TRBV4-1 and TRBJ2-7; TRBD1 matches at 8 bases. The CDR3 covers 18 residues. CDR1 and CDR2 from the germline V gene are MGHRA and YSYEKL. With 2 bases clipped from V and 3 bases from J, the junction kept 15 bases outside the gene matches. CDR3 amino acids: CASSQRSETGGLYYEQYF. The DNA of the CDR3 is TGCGCCAGCAGCCAACGATCCGAAACAGGGGGTCTATACTACGAGCAGTACTTC.

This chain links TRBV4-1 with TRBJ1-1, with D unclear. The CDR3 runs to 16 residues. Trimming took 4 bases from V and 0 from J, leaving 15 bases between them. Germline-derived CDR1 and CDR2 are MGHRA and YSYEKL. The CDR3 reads CASSRAGSFMNTEAFF. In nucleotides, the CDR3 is TGCGCCAGCAGCCGTGCGGGGTCGTTCATGAACACTGAAGCTTTCTTT.

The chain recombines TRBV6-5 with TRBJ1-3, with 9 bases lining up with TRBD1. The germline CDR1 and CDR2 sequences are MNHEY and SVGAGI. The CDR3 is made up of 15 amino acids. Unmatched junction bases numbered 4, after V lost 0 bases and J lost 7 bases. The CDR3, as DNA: TGTGCCAGCAGTTACTCCGGGACAGGGAGGAACACCATATATTTT. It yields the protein CASSYSGTGRNTIYF.

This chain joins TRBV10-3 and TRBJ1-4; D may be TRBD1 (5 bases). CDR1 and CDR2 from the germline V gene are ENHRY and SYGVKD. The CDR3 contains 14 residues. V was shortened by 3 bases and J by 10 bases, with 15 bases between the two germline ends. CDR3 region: CAISDDRPLGKLFF. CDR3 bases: TGTGCCATCAGTGATGACAGACCATTGGGAAAACTGTTTTTT.

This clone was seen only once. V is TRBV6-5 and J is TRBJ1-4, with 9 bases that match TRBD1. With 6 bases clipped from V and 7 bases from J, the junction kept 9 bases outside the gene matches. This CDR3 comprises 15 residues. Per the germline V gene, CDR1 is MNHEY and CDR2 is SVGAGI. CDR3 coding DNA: TGTGCCAGCAGCTTTTTTGGGACAGGGTCTGAAAAACTGTTTTTT. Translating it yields CASSFFGTGSEKLFF.

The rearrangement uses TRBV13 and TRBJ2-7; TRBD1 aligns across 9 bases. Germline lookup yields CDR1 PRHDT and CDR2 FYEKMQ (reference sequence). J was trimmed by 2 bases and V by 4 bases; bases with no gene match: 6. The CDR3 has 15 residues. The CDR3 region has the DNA TGTGCCAGCAGCTCCCCGGGACAGGGAACCTACGAGCAGTACTTC. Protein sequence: CASSSPGQGTYEQYF.

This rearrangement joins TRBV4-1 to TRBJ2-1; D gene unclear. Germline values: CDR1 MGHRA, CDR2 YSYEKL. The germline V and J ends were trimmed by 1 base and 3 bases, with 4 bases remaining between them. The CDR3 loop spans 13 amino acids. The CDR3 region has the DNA TGCGCCAGCAGCCAAGCCAGCTACAATGAGCAGTTCTTC. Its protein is CASSQASYNEQFF.

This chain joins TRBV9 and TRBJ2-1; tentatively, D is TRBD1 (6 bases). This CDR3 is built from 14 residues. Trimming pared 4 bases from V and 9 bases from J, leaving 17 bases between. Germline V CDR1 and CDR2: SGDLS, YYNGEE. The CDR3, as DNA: TGTGCCAGCAGCCTGGACCCCCTAGGGGGTGAGCAGTTCTTC. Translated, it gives CASSLDPLGGEQFF.